Only a few counts were recorded for the clone carrying this T cell receptor beta chain. Its antigen is not known. These data are taken from a study of T cell repertoires in cytomegalovirus infection. Trimming shortened V by 3 bases and J by 0 bases, and 9 bases separated the two germline ends. This CDR3 has 14 residues. CDR1 and CDR2 (germline): SQVTM, ANQGSEA. TCRdb ran MiXCR on the reads and lists one entry per CDR3 protein. The sample carries about 350,000 distinct CDR3 sequences, about 35% recorded once. The sequences come from cultured PBMCs, collected from culture after CMV antigen stimulation. The source is a human donor in good health (CMV status not recorded). Some clones in this sample may be carry-over from other donors' samples. J is TRBJ1-3 and V is TRBV29-1, with D hard to call. The CDR3 sequence is CSVEVRSSGNTIYF. The DNA of the CDR3 is TGCAGCGTTGAGGTCAGGAGCTCTGGAAACACCATATATTTT. Using reference TRBV29-1 and TRBJ1-3 for the parts outside the CDR3, the full variable domain is SAVISQKPSRDICQRGTSLTIQCQVDSQVTMMFWYRQQPGQSLTLIATANQGSEATYESGFVIDKFPISRPNLTFSTLTVSNMSPEDSSIYLCSVEVRSSGNTIYFGEGSWLTVV.